Shown below are 26 T cell receptor beta chains from a single sample sequenced in a study of cytomegalovirus exposure and HLA in healthy donors. In the PCR, 60 Vbeta and 13 Jbeta primers were used. Clones were sequenced by immunoSEQ multiplex PCR, and TCRdb holds only the in-frame ones, with some missing. Of approximately 140,000 clones in the sample, approximately 82% were seen once. Sequences were obtained from PBMCs. The source of these receptors is a woman aged 40 to 50 in good health and CMV-seronegative.

The gene calls are TRBV2 and TRBJ2-7, with a tentative D call TRBD2 (5 bases). The V gene's germline CDR1 is SNHLY and CDR2 FYNNEI. CDR3 length: 12 amino acids. Trimming cost V 7 bases and J 5 bases, with 12 bases left between them. This CDR3 reads CASKGDGDEQYF. Here the CDR3 DNA reads TGTGCCAGCAAGGGAGACGGTGACGAGCAGTACTTC.

The count of this clone is one. V is TRBV4-3 and J is TRBJ2-1; D may be TRBD2 (5 bases). This CDR3 has 17 residues. Germline CDR1 reads LGHNA; CDR2 reads YSLEER. The V end was cut by 0 bases, the J end by 3 bases, with 15 bases between. DNA for the CDR3: TGCGCCAGCAGCCAAGATCGAGGGAGAACCTTCTACAATGAGCAGTTCTTC. Translation gives CASSQDRGRTFYNEQFF.

The CDR3 DNA reads as TGTGCCAGCAGCGTAGCGGGAGGCTATACAGATACGCAGTATTTT. Encoded protein: CASSVAGGYTDTQYF. The chain joins TRBV5-4 to TRBJ2-3, with 10 bases fitting TRBD2. Germline lookup yields CDR1 SGHNT and CDR2 YYREEE (reference sequence). The CDR3 length is 15 residues. Unmatched junction bases numbered 5, after V lost 4 bases and J lost 3 bases.

The chain combines TRBV18 with TRBJ2-5; 13 nucleotides line up with TRBD2. J gave up 2 bases and V 4 bases, and 7 bases lay outside the gene matches. This CDR3 has 17 amino acids. CDR1 is KGHSH and CDR2 is LQKENI in the germline V gene. CDR3 in amino acids: CASSLGLAGTGQETQYF. CDR3 DNA sequence: TGTGCCAGCTCACTGGGACTAGCGGGAACGGGGCAAGAGACCCAGTACTTC.

This chain links TRBV11-2 with TRBJ1-5; D might be TRBD1 (5 bases). The V gene's germline CDR1 is SGHAT and CDR2 FQNNGV. Trimming left V 2 bases short and J 1 base short, with 6 bases between. This CDR3 contains 14 residues. The CDR3 reads CASSLQGSNQPQHF. The CDR3 DNA is TGTGCCAGCAGCTTACAGGGAAGCAATCAGCCCCAGCATTTT.

The CDR3 protein is CASSFFPQGEAFF. The CDR3 DNA follows: TGTGCCAGCAGTTTTTTCCCCCAGGGTGAAGCTTTCTTT. This sequence joins TRBV6-5 and TRBJ1-1, with TRBD1 as a possible D gene (5 bases). CDR1 and CDR2 (germline): MNHEY, SVGAGI. The CDR3 contains 13 residues. Trimming cost V 4 bases and J 7 bases, with 13 bases left between them.

In this sample, this clone turned up a few times. This chain joins TRBV7-2 and TRBJ2-1, with D maybe TRBD1 (6 bases). The CDR3 extends over 12 amino acids. Germline-derived CDR1 and CDR2 are SGHTA and FQGNSA. Trimming removed 6 bases at V and 9 bases at J, with 12 bases between. DNA of the CDR3: TGTGCCAGCAGTTCGGACAGACCTGAGCAGTTCTTC. This encodes CASSSDRPEQFF.

This chain connects TRBV7-6 to TRBJ2-7, with 7 bases matching TRBD1. CDR3 length: 15 amino acids. The trim removed 1 base at V and 6 bases at J, leaving 9 bases unmatched. Germline V gene lookup returns CDR1 SGHVS and CDR2 FNYEAQ. CDR3 protein: CASSLGQGTVIEQYF. The DNA of the CDR3 is TGTGCCAGCAGCTTAGGTCAAGGGACAGTGATCGAGCAGTACTTC.

This clone was counted a single time. The chain links TRBV27 to TRBJ1-6; 9 bases fit TRBD1. Trimming removed 6 bases from V and 10 bases from J; junction bases left unmatched: 7. The CDR3 is 14 amino acids. The germline gives CDR1 MNHEY, CDR2 SMNVEV (reference sequence). In DNA form, the CDR3 reads TGTGCCAGCAGCCAAACAGGGGGCGGATCACCCCTCCACTTT. It encodes CASSQTGGGSPLHF.

This clone was seen just once. V is TRBV28 and J is TRBJ1-2, with TRBD1 matching 7 bases. Germline CDR1 MDHEN, CDR2 SYDVKM. V shed 9 bases and J 5 bases; nucleotides not matched to a gene: 12. This CDR3 region has 14 residues. This CDR3 is CASLNRGVRYGYTF. The CDR3 nucleotides read TGTGCCAGTCTTAACAGGGGCGTCCGGTATGGCTACACCTTC.

V usage is TRBV19 and J usage is TRBJ1-2; D not resolved. V lost 0 bases to trimming and J lost 7 bases, with 6 bases between them. This CDR3 region has 12 residues. Germline CDR1 LNHDA, CDR2 SQIVND (reference sequence). The CDR3 reads CASSIDRGGYTF. CDR3 bases: TGTGCCAGTAGTATAGATCGCGGTGGCTACACCTTC.

The chain joins TRBV27 to TRBJ2-2; D is unresolved. Germline V CDR1 and CDR2: MNHEY, SMNVEV (reference sequence). Trimming removed 4 bases from V and 5 bases from J, with 5 bases in between. The CDR3 totals 12 residues. This CDR3 reads CASSYLTGELFF. CDR3 sequence (DNA): TGTGCCAGCAGTTACTTAACCGGGGAGCTGTTTTTT.

The sample holds a few counts of this clone. The chain recombines TRBV7-8 with TRBJ2-6; TRBD1 might be the D (6 bases). This CDR3 contains 18 residues. V was trimmed by 5 bases and J by 0 bases, leaving 17 bases between them. The germline V gene encodes CDR1 SGHVS and CDR2 FQNEAQ. The CDR3 DNA sequence: TGTGCCAGCAGCGGGTTACAGGGCCTCGGCTCTGGGGCCAACGTCCTGACTTTC. Residues: CASSGLQGLGSGANVLTF.

The chain couples TRBV5-1 to TRBJ2-7, with a tentative D call TRBD2 (6 bases). The CDR3 has 14 amino acids. Between the trimmed V and J ends, which lost 6 bases and 4 bases, there was a span of 17 bases. Germline V gene sequence: CDR1 SGHRS, CDR2 YFSETQ. The CDR3 region has the DNA TGCGCCAGCACATCGGAGGGAGGCCTTTACGAGCAGTACTTC. This translates into CASTSEGGLYEQYF.

Of note for this clone: The junction shows a germline mismatch at one end, possibly a read error. This chain joins TRBV7-8 and TRBJ2-3; 7 bases line up with TRBD1. The CDR3 consists of 18 residues. The germline V gene has CDR1 SGHVS and CDR2 FQNEAQ. As DNA, the CDR3 is TGCGCCAGCAGCTCAATCTGGGACAGCGGAGACCGCACAGATACGCAGTATTTT. Translation gives CASSSIWDSGDRTDTQYF.

The V and J genes are TRBV11-2 and TRBJ2-3, with 13 bases fitting TRBD2. CDR3 size: 15 residues. Germline V gene data show CDR1 as SGHAT and CDR2 as FQNNGV. V lost 5 bases to trimming and J lost 6 bases; unmatched junction nucleotides: 5. The CDR3 sequence is CASSQGLAGVDTQYF. DNA of the CDR3: TGTGCCAGCAGCCAAGGACTAGCGGGAGTTGATACGCAGTATTTT.

The V call is TRBV19, the J call TRBJ2-4, with a possible D match to TRBD2 (5 bases). V was shortened by 5 bases and J by 6 bases, with 11 bases between the two germline ends. The CDR3 length is 13 residues. The germline gives CDR1 LNHDA, CDR2 SQIVND (reference sequence). CDR3 residues: CASSRGSRNIQYF. The CDR3 DNA sequence: TGTGCCAGTAGTCGCGGGTCGAGAAACATTCAGTACTTC. Looking up the rest from reference TRBV19 and TRBJ2-4 gives the full variable domain: DGGITQSPKYLFRKEGQNVTLSCEQNLNHDAMYWYRQDPGQGLRLIYYSQIVNDFQKGDIAEGYSVSREKKESFPLTVTSAQKNPTAFYLCASSRGSRNIQYFGAGTRLSVL.

V gene TRBV2 combines with J gene TRBJ2-7; maybe TRBD2 (6 bases). The CDR3 contains 15 residues. Per germline, CDR1 SNHLY and CDR2 FYNNEI. Trimming took 7 bases from V and 0 from J, leaving 16 bases between them. CDR3 region: CASTAGLRHSYEQYF. CDR3 bases: TGTGCCAGCACCGCGGGGTTGCGACACTCCTACGAGCAGTACTTC.

The chain carries TRBV28 and TRBJ2-1; 7 nucleotides match TRBD2. V trimming: 8 bases; J trimming: 5 bases; junction bases outside the gene matches: 15. CDR1 is MDHEN, CDR2 SYDVKM, per germline. The CDR3 is 16 amino acids. The CDR3 nucleotides are TGTGCCAGCCTACCCTCGGCGGGAGCGAACGACAATGAGCAGTTCTTC. This gives the protein CASLPSAGANDNEQFF.

This clone was recorded only once. The chain joins TRBV27 to TRBJ2-1; TRBD2 agrees at 11 bases. The CDR3 is 14 residues long. Trimming at V came to 8 bases and at J to 7 bases, leaving 7 bases not matched to a gene. The V gene's germline CDR1 is MNHEY and CDR2 SMNVEV (reference sequence). Written as DNA, the CDR3 is TGTGCCAGCGGTAGCGGGAGGGCCTTAAATGAGCAGTTCTTC. This encodes CASGSGRALNEQFF.

The V call is TRBV18, the J call TRBJ1-1; 8 positions match TRBD1. This CDR3 is built from 13 residues. V lost 5 bases and J lost 4; bases outside the gene matches: 3. Germline V gene data show CDR1 as KGHSH and CDR2 as LQKENI. CDR3 sequence (DNA): TGTGCCAGCTCAGTAGACAGGGGCACTGAAGCTTTCTTT. Its protein is CASSVDRGTEAFF.

J is TRBJ1-2 and V is TRBV5-4; D is possibly TRBD1 (6 bases). Germline CDR1 SGHNT, CDR2 YYREEE (reference sequence). This CDR3 has 13 amino acids. The V end lost 4 bases, the J end lost 3 bases, and 10 bases lay between the germline ends. DNA of the CDR3: TGTGCCAGCAGCCTTGACAGGTACTATGGCTACACCTTC. It encodes CASSLDRYYGYTF.

CDR3 sequence: CASSWRVNTEAFF. The CDR3 coding sequence is TGTGCCAGCAGTTGGCGGGTGAACACTGAAGCTTTCTTT. The rearrangement joins TRBV6-1 to TRBJ1-1; D remains ambiguous. Germline V CDR1 and CDR2: MNHNS, SASEGT. This CDR3 has 13 amino acids. V shed 5 bases and J shed 0 bases, with 7 bases lying between them.

This sequence joins TRBV7-9 and TRBJ2-5, with TRBD1 identical over 7 bases. Near its end, the DNA agrees better with TRBJ2-7, so the J call may be wrong. There are 16 residues in the CDR3. Germline assignment: CDR1 SEHNR and CDR2 FQNEAQ (reference sequence). Here the CDR3 reads CASSGLVGTAIYEQYF. CDR3 DNA sequence: TGTGCCAGCAGCGGTTTAGTCGGGACAGCAATCTACGAGCAGTACTTC.

The J gene is TRBJ2-3, the V gene TRBV5-1, with D uncertain. The CDR3 covers 14 residues. The V gene lost 1 base and the J gene lost 1 base, with 7 bases spanning the gap. CDR1 is SGHRS and CDR2 is YFSETQ in the germline V gene. The CDR3 nucleotides are TGCGCCAGCAGCTTGAGTGCGGGCACAGATACGCAGTATTTT. It translates to CASSLSAGTDTQYF.

The V call is TRBV7-9, the J call TRBJ1-4, with 7 nucleotides matching TRBD1. The ends lost 6 bases at V and 5 bases at J; junction bases unmatched: 3. The CDR3 has 13 amino acids. CDR1 is SEHNR and CDR2 is FQNEAQ in the germline V gene (reference sequence). CDR3 nucleotide sequence: TGTGCCAGCAGGACAGGGCCAAATGAAAAACTGTTTTTT. Translating it yields CASRTGPNEKLFF.